One and the same sample provided the 7 T cell receptor beta chains below, sequenced in a study of cytomegalovirus exposure and HLA in healthy donors. This PCR relied on a set of 60 Vbeta primers and 13 Jbeta primers. Using immunoSEQ multiplex PCR, the repertoire was profiled, and TCRdb retains in-frame clones only, with some absent. The sample lists approximately 99,000 clones, roughly four fifths occurring once. Sequencing input: PBMCs. The source of these receptors is a man aged 35 to 55 in good health and CMV-seropositive.

V and J are TRBV5-4 and TRBJ1-3; TRBD1 might be the D (6 bases). Per the germline V gene, CDR1 is SGHNT and CDR2 is YYREEE (reference sequence). Trimming removed 1 base from V and 0 bases from J, with 14 bases in between. CDR3 size: 17 residues. Here the CDR3 reads CASSLSMTGSSGNTIYF. CDR3 nucleotide sequence: TGTGCCAGCAGCTTGTCGATGACAGGTTCCTCTGGAAACACCATATATTTT.

V gene TRBV4-1 combines with J gene TRBJ2-1, with D possibly matching TRBD1 (5 bases). The CDR3 contains 16 residues. The V end was cut by 2 bases, the J end by 5 bases, with 16 bases between. Germline values: CDR1 MGHRA, CDR2 YSYEKL. CDR3 DNA: TGCGCCAGCAGCCAACAGGGCCATACTGGGAACAATGAGCAGTTCTTC. Amino acid sequence: CASSQQGHTGNNEQFF.

This chain connects TRBV29-1 to TRBJ2-5; no reliable D call. The germline V gene has CDR1 SQVTM and CDR2 ANQGSEA. The ends were cut back, 4 bases at V and 3 bases at J, with 6 bases in the middle. CDR3 length equals 11 residues. CDR3 sequence: CSVALKETQYF. The CDR3 bases are TGCAGCGTTGCCTTAAAAGAGACCCAGTACTTC.

The genes are TRBV11-2 and TRBJ2-7; D remains unclear. The CDR3 is 14 residues long. The V end was cut by 1 base, the J end by 1 base, with 8 bases between. Per the germline V gene, CDR1 is SGHAT and CDR2 is FQNNGV. The CDR3 loop is CASSLGPVSYEQYF. The CDR3 DNA sequence: TGTGCCAGCAGCTTAGGTCCCGTTTCCTACGAGCAGTACTTC.

This rearrangement joins TRBV19 to TRBJ2-5; 9 nucleotides line up with TRBD2. The CDR3 sequence is 16 residues long. The germline V gene has CDR1 LNHDA and CDR2 SQIVND (reference sequence). V dropped 4 bases and J dropped 2; count of bases not matched to a gene: 8. The CDR3 sequence is CASSSQAGGFQETQYF. The CDR3 region has the DNA TGTGCCAGTAGTAGCCAAGCGGGAGGTTTTCAAGAGACCCAGTACTTC.

Turning to this clone: Mismatch with germline at one junction end may stem from a read error. The chain links TRBV7-9 to TRBJ2-1; D is perhaps TRBD2 (6 bases). Germline V gene data show CDR1 as SEHNR and CDR2 as FQNEAQ (reference sequence). There are 14 residues in the CDR3. CDR3 in DNA: TGTTCCAGCAGCCCAGGGACTGCCGGGGGAGAGCAGTTCTTC. Amino acids: CSSSPGTAGGEQFF.

The J gene is TRBJ1-6, the V gene TRBV7-8; 7 bases map to TRBD1. The CDR3 runs to 16 residues. V lost 5 bases and J lost 7; bases outside the gene matches: 11. Germline CDR1 and CDR2: SGHVS and FQNEAQ. The CDR3 bases are TGTGCCAGCAGCACCTTTTTCGACAGGGACAATTCACCCCTCCACTTT. It yields the protein CASSTFFDRDNSPLHF.